Each of the 18 T cell receptor beta chains below was sequenced from the same sample in a study of blood T cell repertoires in COVID-19. Method: immunoSEQ multiplex PCR; TCRdb's copy keeps in-frame clones and lacks some. The sample lists some 68,000 clones, approximately 92% occurring once. Input material: peripheral blood. Every receptor here comes from a man aged 45 to 65 with active COVID-19.

The rearrangement joins TRBV2 to TRBJ1-2; D may be TRBD1 (5 bases). The CDR3 totals 11 residues. V was trimmed by 3 bases and J by 7 bases, leaving 6 bases between them. From germline, CDR1 is SNHLY and CDR2 FYNNEI. The CDR3 DNA follows: TGTGCCAGCAGTGATAGGGGTGGCTACACCTTC. Encoded protein: CASSDRGGYTF. Filled out from reference TRBV2 and TRBJ1-2, the complete variable domain reads EPEVTQTPSHQVTQMGQEVILRCVPISNHLYFYWYRQILGQKVEFLVSFYNNEISEKSEIFDDQFSVERPDGSNFTLKIRSTKLEDSAMYFCASSDRGGYTFGSGTRLTVV.

This chain joins TRBV12-5 and TRBJ2-1, with TRBD2 matching over 16 bases. The CDR3 is made up of 20 amino acids. V gave up 5 bases and J gave up 0 bases; unmatched junction bases: 10. Germline V CDR1 and CDR2: LGHNT, FRNRAP. As DNA, the CDR3 is TGTGCTAGTGGTCAGGGACTGGGACTAGCGGGGGGGCTCTCCTACAATGAGCAGTTCTTC. Translation: CASGQGLGLAGGLSYNEQFF.

The chain couples TRBV7-2 to TRBJ2-7; TRBD1 matches at 7 bases. Per the germline V gene, CDR1 is SGHTA and CDR2 is FQGNSA. The CDR3 has 14 amino acids. After removal of 5 bases from V and 3 bases from J, the junction contained 7 bases not matched to a gene. The CDR3 here is CASSPRTGLYEQYF. The CDR3 region has the DNA TGTGCCAGCAGCCCTAGGACAGGCCTCTACGAGCAGTACTTC.

The J gene is TRBJ2-1, the V gene TRBV19, with D possibly matching TRBD2 (6 bases). The CDR3 runs 16 residues. V lost 0 bases and J lost 2, with 11 bases in between. Germline loops: CDR1 LNHDA, CDR2 SQIVND (reference sequence). DNA for the CDR3: TGTGCCAGTAGTATAGATCGGAGGGCCGCCTACAATGAGCAGTTCTTC. Amino acid sequence: CASSIDRRAAYNEQFF.

The chain has TRBV7-2 and TRBJ2-1; TRBD1 matches at 7 bases. CDR1 is SGHTA and CDR2 is FQGNSA in the germline V gene. This CDR3 is 15 amino acids long. V trimming: 5 bases; J trimming: 3 bases; junction bases outside the gene matches: 7. This chain's CDR3 is CASSQTRDSYNEQFF. For the CDR3, the DNA is TGTGCCAGCAGCCAAACCCGGGACAGCTACAATGAGCAGTTCTTC.

The V gene is TRBV30, the J gene TRBJ2-2; D might be TRBD1 (5 bases). The ends were cut back, 7 bases at V and 5 bases at J, with 8 bases in the middle. This CDR3 is 11 amino acids long. CDR1 is GTSNPN and CDR2 is SVGIG in the germline V gene (reference sequence). CDR3 protein: CAFQGTGELFF. In nucleotides, the CDR3 is TGTGCCTTTCAGGGTACCGGGGAGCTGTTTTTT. The full variable domain, with the rest looked up from reference TRBV30 and TRBJ2-2, is SQTIHQWPATLVQPVGSPLSLECTVEGTSNPNLYWYRQAAGRGLQLLFYSVGIGQISSEVPQNLSASRPQDRQFILSSKKLLLSDSGFYLCAFQGTGELFFGEGSRLTVL.

This chain connects TRBV3-1 (or the pseudogene TRBV3-2) to TRBJ1-1; D may be TRBD1 (5 bases). Germline-derived CDR1 and CDR2 are LGHDT and YNNKEL (reference sequence). V was clipped by 3 bases and J by 0 bases, with 8 bases between them. The CDR3 has 14 residues. Here the CDR3 reads CASSQGGLNTEAFF. In nucleotides, the CDR3 is TGTGCCAGCAGCCAGGGGGGATTGAACACTGAAGCTTTCTTT.

The V and J genes are TRBV20-1 and TRBJ1-2; D gene uncertain. The CDR3 sequence is 13 residues long. The V gene's germline CDR1 is DFQATT and CDR2 SNEGSKA (reference sequence). V was pared by 3 bases and J by 2 bases, with 10 bases between. As DNA, the CDR3 is TGCAGTGCTAGTTCGTGGCAGAACTATGGCTACACCTTC. This gives the protein CSASSWQNYGYTF.

The V call is TRBV12-3 or TRBV12-4, the J call TRBJ2-7; D is possibly TRBD1 (5 bases). Trimming removed 3 bases from V and 5 bases from J, with 11 bases in between. The CDR3 spans 13 residues. CDR3 residues: CASSLNRWNEQYF. The DNA for the CDR3 is TGTGCCAGCAGTTTGAACAGGTGGAACGAGCAGTACTTC.

The chain joins TRBV6-5 to TRBJ1-6, with D possibly TRBD1 on 6 matching bases. Germline CDR1 MNHEY, CDR2 SVGAGI. This CDR3 comprises 15 residues. V dropped 0 bases and J dropped 8 bases, with 11 bases sitting between them. The CDR3 sequence is CASSYSRSGDSPLHF. The DNA of the CDR3 is TGTGCCAGCAGTTACTCGCGTTCAGGGGATTCACCCCTCCACTTT.

The genes are TRBV5-8 and TRBJ2-7; TRBD2 is a possible D gene (7 bases). Germline lookup yields CDR1 SGHTS and CDR2 YDEGEE. The V and J ends lost 2 bases and 2 bases respectively, with 11 bases between them. CDR3 length: 14 residues. As DNA, the CDR3 is TGTGCCAGCAGCTTTGGGGGGGCCCCCTACGAGCAGTACTTC. Encoded protein: CASSFGGAPYEQYF.

The chain recombines TRBV11-2 with TRBJ2-1; 12 nucleotides align to TRBD2. This CDR3 contains 17 residues. The germline V gene encodes CDR1 SGHAT and CDR2 FQNNGV. After removal of 4 bases from V and 2 bases from J, the junction contained 6 bases not matched to a gene. The CDR3 is CASSSAASGGAYNEQFF. For the CDR3, the DNA is TGTGCCAGCAGCTCCGCCGCTAGCGGGGGGGCCTACAATGAGCAGTTCTTC.

This clone occurred once. The chain employs TRBV7-9 and TRBJ1-4; no clear D gene. The CDR3 sequence is 14 residues long. V was cut by 3 bases and J by 7 bases, with 12 bases left in between. Germline V gene sequence: CDR1 SEHNR, CDR2 FQNEAQ (reference sequence). The CDR3 reads CASSLAGFSEKLFF. The CDR3, as DNA: TGTGCCAGCAGCTTGGCAGGTTTTAGTGAAAAACTGTTTTTT.

CDR3 nucleotide sequence: TGCGCCAGCAGCTTCGGGGGGAACACTGAAGCTTTCTTT. It yields the protein CASSFGGNTEAFF. J is TRBJ1-1 and V is TRBV5-1; D possibly corresponds to TRBD1 (5 bases). Germline assignment: CDR1 SGHRS and CDR2 YFSETQ. Trimming cost V 2 bases and J 1 base, with 6 bases left between them. The CDR3 totals 13 residues.

The chain uses TRBV27 and TRBJ2-3, with D unclear. Deletions cut 5 bases from V and 3 bases from J, with 18 bases between. The CDR3 covers 16 residues. Germline V gene data show CDR1 as MNHEY and CDR2 as SMNVEV (reference sequence). The CDR3 DNA reads TGTGCCAGCAGTGCCCATCGAAGGATCAGGACAGATACGCAGTATTTT. It codes for CASSAHRRIRTDTQYF.

The chain is built from TRBV13 and TRBJ1-2, with D perhaps matching TRBD1 (6 bases). The CDR3 runs to 16 residues. CDR1 is PRHDT and CDR2 is FYEKMQ in the germline V gene (reference sequence). Trimming pared 5 bases from V and 7 bases from J, leaving 23 bases between. The CDR3 coding sequence is TGTGCCAGCAGCCTCTTAGAGGGGCCGGACAGCCCTGGCTACACCTTC. Amino acid sequence: CASSLLEGPDSPGYTF.

The chain is built from TRBV5-6 and TRBJ2-1, with 8 bases matching TRBD1. Losses at the gene ends were 3 bases for V and 0 bases for J; bases not matched to a gene: 2. Germline CDR1 SGHDT, CDR2 YYEEEE. The CDR3 is made up of 15 amino acids. CDR3 loop: CASSWDRYSYNEQFF. The CDR3, as DNA: TGTGCCAGCAGCTGGGACAGGTACTCCTACAATGAGCAGTTCTTC.

This chain uses TRBV6-5 with TRBJ1-1; 8 bases line up with TRBD1. The CDR3 covers 15 residues. Trimming at V came to 6 bases and at J to 5 bases, leaving 11 bases not matched to a gene. CDR1 is MNHEY and CDR2 is SVGAGI in the germline V gene. CDR3 DNA: TGTGCCAGCAGAGCAGCAGGGGGCGCTTTGACTGAAGCTTTCTTT. Translation: CASRAAGGALTEAFF.